Here is one T cell receptor (beta chain) with its context. These data come from a study of blood T cell repertoires in COVID-19. Study-level background: COVID-19 samples, acute and convalescent, were from the United States, Italy and Spain.

The protocol was immunoSEQ multiplex PCR, while the TCRdb copy is restricted to in-frame clones and leaves out a portion. The sample contains approximately 260,000 clones, about 88% of which appear only once. The CDR3 sequence is 15 residues long. Germline CDR1 is ENHRY and CDR2 is SYGVKD. The V gene lost 6 bases and the J gene lost 9 bases, with 23 bases spanning the gap. The receptor comes from a woman in her thirties or forties who had recovered from COVID-19. The rearrangement joins TRBV10-3 to TRBJ2-5, with a possible D match to TRBD1 (6 bases). Specimen: peripheral blood. The CDR3 DNA is TGTGCCATCAGAACAGGGTCCCCTGGGTTCTTGCCCCAGTACTTC. It translates to CAIRTGSPGFLPQYF.